This TCR beta chain was identified in a study of blood T cell repertoires in COVID-19. Study details: Researchers got acute and convalescent COVID-19 samples from the United States, Italy and Spain. The analysed material was cDNA or gDNA that came from T cells, B-cell-depleted T cells, or PBMCs.

This clone was detected only once. The table came from immunoSEQ multiplex PCR; TCRdb's copy has only in-frame clones and leaves some out. The data contain 200,000 to 300,000 clones, around 90% of them singletons. CDR1 is LNHDA, CDR2 SQIVND, per germline (reference sequence). The trim removed 1 base at V and 5 bases at J, leaving 5 bases unmatched. The CDR3 totals 15 residues. Enrolment of Seattle patients took place during active infection, and they were followed longitudinally. This receptor was identified in a person under 30 with COVID-19, enrolled during active disease. Source material: peripheral blood. The chain uses TRBV19 and TRBJ2-1; the match to TRBD2 covers 7 bases. The CDR3 coding sequence is TGTGCCAGTAGTATAGGGACTAGTGCCAACAATGAGCAGTTCTTC. Protein: CASSIGTSANNEQFF.